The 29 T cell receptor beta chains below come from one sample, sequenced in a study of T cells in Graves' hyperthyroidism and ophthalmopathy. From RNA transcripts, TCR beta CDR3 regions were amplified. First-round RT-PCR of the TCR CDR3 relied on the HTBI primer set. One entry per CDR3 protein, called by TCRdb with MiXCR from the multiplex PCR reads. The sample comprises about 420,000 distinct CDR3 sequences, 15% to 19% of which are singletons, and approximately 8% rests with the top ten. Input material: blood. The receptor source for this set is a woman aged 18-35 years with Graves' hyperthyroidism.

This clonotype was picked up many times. CDR3 residues: CASSARGVGADTQYF. DNA of the CDR3: TGTGCCAGCTCCGCAAGGGGAGTTGGGGCAGATACGCAGTATTTT. The genes are TRBV15 and TRBJ2-3, with D perhaps being TRBD1 or TRBD2 (5 bases each). CDR1 LNHNV and CDR2 YYDKDF come from the germline V gene (reference sequence). CDR3 length: 15 residues. Trimming took 10 bases from V and 4 from J, leaving 21 bases between them.

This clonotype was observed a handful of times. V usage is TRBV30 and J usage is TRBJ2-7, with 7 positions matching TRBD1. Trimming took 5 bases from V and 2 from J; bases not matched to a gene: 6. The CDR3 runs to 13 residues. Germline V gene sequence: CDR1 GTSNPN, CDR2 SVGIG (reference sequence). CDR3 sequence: CAWSWTGPYEQYF. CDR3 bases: TGTGCCTGGTCTTGGACAGGCCCCTACGAGCAGTACTTC.

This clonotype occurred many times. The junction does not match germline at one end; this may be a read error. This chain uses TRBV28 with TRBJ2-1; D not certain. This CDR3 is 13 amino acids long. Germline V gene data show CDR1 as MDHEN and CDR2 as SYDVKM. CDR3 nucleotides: TGTGCCAGCAGTCCCGGGCCCTATAATGAGCAGTTCTTC. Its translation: CASSPGPYNEQFF.

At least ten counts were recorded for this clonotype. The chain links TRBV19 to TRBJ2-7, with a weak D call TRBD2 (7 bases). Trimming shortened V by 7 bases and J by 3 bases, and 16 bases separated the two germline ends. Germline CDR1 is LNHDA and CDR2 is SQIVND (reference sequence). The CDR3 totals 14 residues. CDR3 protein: CASTPGRGSYEQYF. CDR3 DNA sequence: TGTGCCAGTACCCCTGGGAGGGGGAGCTACGAGCAGTACTTC.

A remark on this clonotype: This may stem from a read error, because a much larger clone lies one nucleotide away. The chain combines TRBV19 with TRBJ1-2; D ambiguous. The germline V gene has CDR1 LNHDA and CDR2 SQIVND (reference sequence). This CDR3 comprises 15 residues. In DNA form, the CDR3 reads TGTGCCAGTAGTATATGGAACAGCAAGACTTATGGCCACACCTTC. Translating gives CASSIWNSKTYGHTF.

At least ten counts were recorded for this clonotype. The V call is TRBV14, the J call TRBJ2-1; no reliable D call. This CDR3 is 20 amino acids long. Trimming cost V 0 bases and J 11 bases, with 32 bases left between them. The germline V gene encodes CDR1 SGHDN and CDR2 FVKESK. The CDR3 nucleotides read TGTGCCAGCAGCCAAGAAGAAAGGCGGCAGTCCCTCACGAAAGAGCAACAGCAGTTCTTC. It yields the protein CASSQEERRQSLTKEQQQFF.

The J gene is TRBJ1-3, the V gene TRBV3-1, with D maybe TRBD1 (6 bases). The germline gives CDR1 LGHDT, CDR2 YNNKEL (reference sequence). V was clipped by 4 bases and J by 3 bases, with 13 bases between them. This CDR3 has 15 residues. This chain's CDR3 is CASSPPGAGGNTIYF. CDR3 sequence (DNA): TGTGCCAGCAGCCCCCCAGGGGCAGGTGGAAACACCATATATTTT.

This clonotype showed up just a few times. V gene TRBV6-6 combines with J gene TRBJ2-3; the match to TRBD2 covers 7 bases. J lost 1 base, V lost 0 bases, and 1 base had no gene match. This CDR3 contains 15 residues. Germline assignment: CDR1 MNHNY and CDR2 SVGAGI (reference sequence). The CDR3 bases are TGTGCCAGCAGTTACTCGCTAGCGGGCACAGATACGCAGTATTTT. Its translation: CASSYSLAGTDTQYF.

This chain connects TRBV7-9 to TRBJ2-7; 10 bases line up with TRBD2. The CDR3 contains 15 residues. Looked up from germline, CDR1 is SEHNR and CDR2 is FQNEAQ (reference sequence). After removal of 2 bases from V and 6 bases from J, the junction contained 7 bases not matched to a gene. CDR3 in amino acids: CASSLYLAGEPEQYF. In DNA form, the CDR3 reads TGTGCCAGCAGCTTATACCTAGCGGGAGAACCCGAGCAGTACTTC.

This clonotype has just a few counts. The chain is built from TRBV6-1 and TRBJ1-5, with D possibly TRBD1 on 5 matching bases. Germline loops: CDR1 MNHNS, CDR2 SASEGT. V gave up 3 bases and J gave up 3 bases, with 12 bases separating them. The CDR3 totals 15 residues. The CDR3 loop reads CASSDGAGPNQPQHF. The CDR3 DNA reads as TGTGCCAGCAGTGATGGGGCAGGGCCCAATCAGCCCCAGCATTTT.

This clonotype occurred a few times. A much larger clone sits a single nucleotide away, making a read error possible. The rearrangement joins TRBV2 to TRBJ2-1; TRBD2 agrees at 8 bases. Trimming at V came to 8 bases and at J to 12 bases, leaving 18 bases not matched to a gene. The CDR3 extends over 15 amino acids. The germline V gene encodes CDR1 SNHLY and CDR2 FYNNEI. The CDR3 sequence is CASDLGTRKGGGQFF. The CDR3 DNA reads TGTGCCAGCGACCTCGGGACTAGGAAAGGAGGAGGGCAGTTCTTC.

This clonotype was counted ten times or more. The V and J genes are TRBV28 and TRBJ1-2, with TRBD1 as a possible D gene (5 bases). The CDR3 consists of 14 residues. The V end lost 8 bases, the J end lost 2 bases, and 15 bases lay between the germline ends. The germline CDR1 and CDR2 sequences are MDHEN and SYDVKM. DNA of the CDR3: TGTGCCAGCGGGGCCGGGGGTCGCAACTATGGCTACACCTTC. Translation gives CASGAGGRNYGYTF.

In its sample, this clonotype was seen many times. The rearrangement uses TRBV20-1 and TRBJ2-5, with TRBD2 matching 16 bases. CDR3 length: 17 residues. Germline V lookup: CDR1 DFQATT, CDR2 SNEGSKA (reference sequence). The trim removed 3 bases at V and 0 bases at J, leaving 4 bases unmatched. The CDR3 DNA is TGCAGTGCTAGGGTGGGACTAGCGGGAGGGTACCAAGAGACCCAGTACTTC. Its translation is CSARVGLAGGYQETQYF.

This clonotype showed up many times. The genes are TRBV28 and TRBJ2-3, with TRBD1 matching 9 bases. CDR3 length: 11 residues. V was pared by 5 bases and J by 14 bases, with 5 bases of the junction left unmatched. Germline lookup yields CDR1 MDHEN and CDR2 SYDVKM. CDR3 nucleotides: TGTGCCAGCAGTGGGGAGACAGGGGGGTATTTT. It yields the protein CASSGETGGYF.

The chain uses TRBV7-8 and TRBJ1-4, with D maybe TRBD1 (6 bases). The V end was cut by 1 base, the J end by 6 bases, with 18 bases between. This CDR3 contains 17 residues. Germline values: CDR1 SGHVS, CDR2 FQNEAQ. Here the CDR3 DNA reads TGTGCCAGCAGCTTAGGGGGCGGAACAGGGAGAGATGAAAAACTGTTTTTT. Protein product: CASSLGGGTGRDEKLFF.

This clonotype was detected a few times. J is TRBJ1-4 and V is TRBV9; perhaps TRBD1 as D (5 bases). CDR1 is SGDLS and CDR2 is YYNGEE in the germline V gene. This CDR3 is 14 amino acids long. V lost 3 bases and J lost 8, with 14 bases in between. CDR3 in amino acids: CASSDRDGKEKLFF. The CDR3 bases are TGTGCCAGCAGCGACCGGGACGGCAAGGAAAAACTGTTTTTT.

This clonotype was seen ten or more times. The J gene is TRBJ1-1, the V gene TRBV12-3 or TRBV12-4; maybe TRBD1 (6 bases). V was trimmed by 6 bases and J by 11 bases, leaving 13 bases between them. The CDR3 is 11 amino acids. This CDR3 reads CASRYRERAFF. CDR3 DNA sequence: TGTGCCAGCAGATACAGGGAGAGGGCTTTCTTT.

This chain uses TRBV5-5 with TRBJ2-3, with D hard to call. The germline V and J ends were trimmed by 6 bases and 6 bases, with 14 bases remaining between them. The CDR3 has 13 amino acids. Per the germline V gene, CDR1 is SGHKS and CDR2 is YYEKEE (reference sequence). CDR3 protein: CASTEERWDTQYF. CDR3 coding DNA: TGTGCCAGCACCGAAGAACGATGGGATACGCAGTATTTT.

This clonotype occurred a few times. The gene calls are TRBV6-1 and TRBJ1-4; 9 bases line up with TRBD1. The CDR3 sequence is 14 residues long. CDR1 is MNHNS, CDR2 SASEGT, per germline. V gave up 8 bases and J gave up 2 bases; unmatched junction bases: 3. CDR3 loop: CASGDRGTNEKLFF. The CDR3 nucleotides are TGTGCCAGCGGCGACAGGGGGACTAATGAAAAACTGTTTTTT.

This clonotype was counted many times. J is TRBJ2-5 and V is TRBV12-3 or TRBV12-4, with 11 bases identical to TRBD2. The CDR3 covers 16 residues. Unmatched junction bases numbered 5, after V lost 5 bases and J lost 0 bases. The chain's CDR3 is CASSRASGGYQETQYF. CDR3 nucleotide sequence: TGTGCCAGCAGTCGCGCTAGCGGGGGGTACCAAGAGACCCAGTACTTC.

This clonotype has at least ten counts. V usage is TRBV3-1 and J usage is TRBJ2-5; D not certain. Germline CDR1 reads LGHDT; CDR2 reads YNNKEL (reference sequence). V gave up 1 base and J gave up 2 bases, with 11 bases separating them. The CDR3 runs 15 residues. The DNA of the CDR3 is TGTGCCAGCAGCCAAGGGTGGCGGTCACAAGAGACCCAGTACTTC. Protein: CASSQGWRSQETQYF.

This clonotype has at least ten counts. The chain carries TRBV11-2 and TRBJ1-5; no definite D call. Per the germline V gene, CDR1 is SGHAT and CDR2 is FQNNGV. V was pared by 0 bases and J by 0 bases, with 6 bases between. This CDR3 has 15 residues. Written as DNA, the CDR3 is TGTGCCAGCAGCTTAGAACCGTATAGCAATCAGCCCCAGCATTTT. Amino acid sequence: CASSLEPYSNQPQHF.

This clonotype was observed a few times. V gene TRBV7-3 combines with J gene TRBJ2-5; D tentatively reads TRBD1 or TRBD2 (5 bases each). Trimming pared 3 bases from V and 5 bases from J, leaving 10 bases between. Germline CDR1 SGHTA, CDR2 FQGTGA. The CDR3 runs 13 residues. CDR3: CASSFGWGETQYF. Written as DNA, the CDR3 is TGTGCCAGCAGCTTTGGTTGGGGGGAGACCCAGTACTTC.

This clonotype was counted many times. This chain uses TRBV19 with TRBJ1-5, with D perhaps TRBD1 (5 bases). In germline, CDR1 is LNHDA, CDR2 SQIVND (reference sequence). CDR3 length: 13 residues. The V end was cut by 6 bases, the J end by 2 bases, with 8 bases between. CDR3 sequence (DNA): TGTGCCAGTAGGGACACGGGCAATCAGCCCCAGCATTTT. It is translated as CASRDTGNQPQHF.

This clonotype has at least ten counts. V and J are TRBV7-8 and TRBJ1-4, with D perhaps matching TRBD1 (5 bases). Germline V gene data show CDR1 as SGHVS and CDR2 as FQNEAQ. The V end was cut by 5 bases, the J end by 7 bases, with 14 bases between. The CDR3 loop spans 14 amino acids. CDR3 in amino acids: CASSPSGGSEKLFF. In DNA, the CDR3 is TGTGCCAGCAGCCCCTCGGGGGGTAGTGAAAAACTGTTTTTT.

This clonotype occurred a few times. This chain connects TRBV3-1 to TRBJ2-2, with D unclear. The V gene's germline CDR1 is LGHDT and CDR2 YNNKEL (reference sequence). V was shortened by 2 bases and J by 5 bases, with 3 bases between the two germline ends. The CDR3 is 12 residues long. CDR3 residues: CASSQWTGELFF. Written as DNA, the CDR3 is TGTGCCAGCAGCCAATGGACCGGGGAGCTGTTTTTT.

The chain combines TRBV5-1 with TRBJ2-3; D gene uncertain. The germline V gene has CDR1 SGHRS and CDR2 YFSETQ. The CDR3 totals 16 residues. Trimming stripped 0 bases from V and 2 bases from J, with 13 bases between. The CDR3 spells CASSLASRTNTDTQYF. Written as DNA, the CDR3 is TGCGCCAGCAGCTTGGCCAGCAGGACCAACACAGATACGCAGTATTTT.

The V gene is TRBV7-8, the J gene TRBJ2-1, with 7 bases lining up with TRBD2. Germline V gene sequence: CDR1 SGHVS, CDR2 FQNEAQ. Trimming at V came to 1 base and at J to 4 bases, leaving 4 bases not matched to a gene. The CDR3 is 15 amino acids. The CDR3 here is CASSLDRGEYNEQFF. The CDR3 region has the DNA TGTGCCAGCAGCTTAGACCGGGGGGAGTACAATGAGCAGTTCTTC.

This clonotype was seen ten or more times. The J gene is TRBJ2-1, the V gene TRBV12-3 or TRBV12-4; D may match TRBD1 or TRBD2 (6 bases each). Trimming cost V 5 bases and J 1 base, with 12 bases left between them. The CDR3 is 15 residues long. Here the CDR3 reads CASSPGAESYNEQFF. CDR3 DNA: TGTGCCAGCAGTCCGGGGGCGGAATCCTACAATGAGCAGTTCTTC.